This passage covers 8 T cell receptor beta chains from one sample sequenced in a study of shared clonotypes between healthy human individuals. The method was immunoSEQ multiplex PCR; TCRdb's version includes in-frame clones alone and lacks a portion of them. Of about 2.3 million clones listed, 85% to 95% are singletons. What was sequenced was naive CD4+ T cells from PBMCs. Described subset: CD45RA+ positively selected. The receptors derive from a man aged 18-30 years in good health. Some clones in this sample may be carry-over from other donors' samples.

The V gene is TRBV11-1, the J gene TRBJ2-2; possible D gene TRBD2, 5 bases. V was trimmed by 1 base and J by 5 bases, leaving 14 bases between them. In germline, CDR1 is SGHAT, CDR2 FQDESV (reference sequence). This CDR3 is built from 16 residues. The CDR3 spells CASSLVGQLATGELFF. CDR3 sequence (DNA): TGTGCCAGCAGCTTAGTCGGTCAGCTAGCTACCGGGGAGCTGTTTTTT.

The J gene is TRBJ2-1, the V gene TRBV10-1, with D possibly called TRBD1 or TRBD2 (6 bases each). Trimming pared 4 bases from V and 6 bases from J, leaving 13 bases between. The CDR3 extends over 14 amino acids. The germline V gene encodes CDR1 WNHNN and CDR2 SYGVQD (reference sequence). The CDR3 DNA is TGCGCCAGCAGTGGGGGGGCCCTCGTCAATGAGCAGTTCTTC. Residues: CASSGGALVNEQFF.

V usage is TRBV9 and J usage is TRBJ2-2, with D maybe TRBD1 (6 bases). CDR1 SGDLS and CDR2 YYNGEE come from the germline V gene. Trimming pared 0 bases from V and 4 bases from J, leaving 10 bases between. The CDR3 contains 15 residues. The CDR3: CASSVGGTTTGELFF. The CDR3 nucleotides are TGTGCCAGCAGCGTAGGTGGGACAACCACCGGGGAGCTGTTTTTT.

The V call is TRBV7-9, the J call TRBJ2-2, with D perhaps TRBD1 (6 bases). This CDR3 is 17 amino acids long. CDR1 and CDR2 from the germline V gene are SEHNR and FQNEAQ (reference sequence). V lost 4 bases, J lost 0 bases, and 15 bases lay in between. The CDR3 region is CASSSPKGGANTGELFF. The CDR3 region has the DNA TGTGCCAGCAGCTCCCCCAAAGGGGGTGCGAACACCGGGGAGCTGTTTTTT.

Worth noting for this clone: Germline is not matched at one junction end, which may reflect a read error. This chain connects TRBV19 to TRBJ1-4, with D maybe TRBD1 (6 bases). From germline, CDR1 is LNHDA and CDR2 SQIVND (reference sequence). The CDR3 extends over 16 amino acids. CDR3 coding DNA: TGTGCCAGTACCTCGCCGCTGGGGGGCACTAATGAAAAACTGCTTTTT. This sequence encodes CASTSPLGGTNEKLLF.

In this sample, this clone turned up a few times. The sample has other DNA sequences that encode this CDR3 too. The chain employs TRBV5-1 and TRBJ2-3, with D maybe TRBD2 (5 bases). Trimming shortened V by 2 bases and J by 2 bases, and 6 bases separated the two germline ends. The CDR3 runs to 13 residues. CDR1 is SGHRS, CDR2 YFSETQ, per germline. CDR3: CASSFRDTDTQYF. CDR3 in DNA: TGCGCCAGCAGCTTCCGGGACACAGATACGCAGTATTTT.

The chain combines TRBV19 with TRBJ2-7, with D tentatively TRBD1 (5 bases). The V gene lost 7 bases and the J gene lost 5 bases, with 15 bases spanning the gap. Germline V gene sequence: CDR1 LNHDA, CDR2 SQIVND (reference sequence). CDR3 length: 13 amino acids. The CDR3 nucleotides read TGTGCCAGTAAGGGTCAGGGTATCGACGAGCAGTACTTC. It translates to CASKGQGIDEQYF. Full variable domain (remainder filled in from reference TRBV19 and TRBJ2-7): DGGITQSPKYLFRKEGQNVTLSCEQNLNHDAMYWYRQDPGQGLRLIYYSQIVNDFQKGDIAEGYSVSREKKESFPLTVTSAQKNPTAFYLCASKGQGIDEQYFGPGTRLTVT.

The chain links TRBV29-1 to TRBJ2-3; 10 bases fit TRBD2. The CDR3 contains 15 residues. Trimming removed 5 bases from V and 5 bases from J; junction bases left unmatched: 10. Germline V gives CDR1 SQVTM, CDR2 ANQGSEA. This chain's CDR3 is CSVSKREGRVDTQYF. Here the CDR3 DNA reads TGCAGCGTTTCGAAGCGGGAGGGCCGAGTAGATACGCAGTATTTT.